The source of this T cell receptor (beta chain) is a study of blood T cell repertoires in COVID-19. Sequenced by immunoSEQ multiplex PCR; TCRdb stores in-frame clones only, minus some. Of some 86,000 clones detected, 85% to 90% appear once; the ten largest clones hold around 13%. The V gene end was trimmed by 0 bases and the J gene end by 3 bases; junction bases not matched to a gene: 2. Germline V gives CDR1 LNHDA, CDR2 SQIVND (reference sequence). The CDR3 consists of 15 residues. This clone was counted only a few times. The sequenced sample consisted of peripheral blood. The sequence derives from a woman in her 70s with acute or convalescent COVID-19. The chain has TRBV19 and TRBJ2-5; 9 bases match TRBD2. The CDR3, as DNA: TGTGCCAGTAGTATAGATAGCGGGAGTGAAGAGACCCAGTACTTC. This gives the protein CASSIDSGSEETQYF.